This T cell receptor beta chain was retrieved from a study of regulatory T cells in long-lasting Graves disease. There are 16 residues in the CDR3. With 7 bases clipped from V and 8 bases from J, the junction kept 14 bases outside the gene matches. The study's findings and limits: Persistent Graves' disease cases displayed lower TCR diversity than newly diagnosed ones.

The time point is: persistent/refractory GD, antithyroid drugs over 5 years with positive TRAb. Generation of the TCR library employed RNA extracted from PBMCs. This clonotype showed up just a few times. Its antigen is currently unknown. Construction of TCR beta libraries relied on iRepertoire HTBI primers and on Arm-PCR targeting CDR3 regions. Each CDR3 protein is one row after TCRdb ran MiXCR on the multiplex PCR reads. The sample shows 650,000 to 850,000 distinct CDR3 sequences, roughly 30% of them seen only once. The chain carries TRBV12-3 or TRBV12-4 and TRBJ2-4; 10 nucleotides agree with TRBD2. The sequences come from peripheral blood mononuclear cells (PBMCs), collected when the disease was refractory, from a patient treated with antithyroid drugs. This clonotype was sampled from a female donor with Graves disease. CDR3 nucleotides: TGTGCCAGCACCGGGGTTGCTAGCGGGAGTTTTGACATTCAGTACTTC. This gives the protein CASTGVASGSFDIQYF.